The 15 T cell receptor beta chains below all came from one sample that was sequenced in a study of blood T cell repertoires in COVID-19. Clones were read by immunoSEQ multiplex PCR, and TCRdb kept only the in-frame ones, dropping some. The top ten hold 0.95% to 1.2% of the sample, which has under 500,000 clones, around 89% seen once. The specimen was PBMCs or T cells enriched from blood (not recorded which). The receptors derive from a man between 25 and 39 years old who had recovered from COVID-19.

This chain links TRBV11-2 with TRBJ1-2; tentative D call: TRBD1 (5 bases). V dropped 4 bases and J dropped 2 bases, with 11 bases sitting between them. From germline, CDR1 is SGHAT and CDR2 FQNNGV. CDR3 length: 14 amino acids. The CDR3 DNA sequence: TGTGCCAGCAGCTGGGGCGGGGGAAACTATGGCTACACCTTC. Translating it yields CASSWGGGNYGYTF.

CDR3 sequence (DNA): TGTGCCAGCAGTCGAGCGGACTACAATGAGCAGTTCTTC. Encoded protein: CASSRADYNEQFF. This chain uses TRBV28 with TRBJ2-1, with D possibly TRBD2 on 5 matching bases. V dropped 5 bases and J dropped 3 bases, with 8 bases sitting between them. There are 13 residues in the CDR3. The germline gives CDR1 MDHEN, CDR2 SYDVKM.

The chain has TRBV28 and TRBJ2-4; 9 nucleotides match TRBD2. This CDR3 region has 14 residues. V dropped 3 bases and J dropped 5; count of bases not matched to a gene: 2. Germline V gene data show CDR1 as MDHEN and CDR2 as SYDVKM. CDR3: CASSFSSGENIQYF. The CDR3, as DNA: TGTGCCAGCAGTTTTTCTAGCGGGGAAAACATTCAGTACTTC.

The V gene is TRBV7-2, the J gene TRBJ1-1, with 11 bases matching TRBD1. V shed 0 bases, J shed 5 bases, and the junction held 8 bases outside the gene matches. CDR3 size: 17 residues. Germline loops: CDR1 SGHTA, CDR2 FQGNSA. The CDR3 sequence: CASSLAGTGGGRTEAFF. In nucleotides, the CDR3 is TGTGCCAGCAGCTTAGCGGGGACAGGGGGAGGTAGGACTGAAGCTTTCTTT.

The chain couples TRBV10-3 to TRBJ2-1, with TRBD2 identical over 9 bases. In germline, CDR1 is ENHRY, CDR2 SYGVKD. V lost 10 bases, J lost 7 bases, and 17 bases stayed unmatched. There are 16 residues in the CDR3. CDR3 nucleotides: TGTGCCACGCGGACAGAGGCGGGACTAGCCCAAAATGAGCAGTTCTTC. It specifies CATRTEAGLAQNEQFF.

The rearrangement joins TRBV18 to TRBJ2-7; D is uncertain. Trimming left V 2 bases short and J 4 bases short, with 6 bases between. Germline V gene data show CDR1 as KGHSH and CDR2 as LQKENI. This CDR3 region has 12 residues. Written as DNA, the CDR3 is TGTGCCAGCTCACCAGTGTCGTACGAGCAGTACTTC. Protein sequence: CASSPVSYEQYF.

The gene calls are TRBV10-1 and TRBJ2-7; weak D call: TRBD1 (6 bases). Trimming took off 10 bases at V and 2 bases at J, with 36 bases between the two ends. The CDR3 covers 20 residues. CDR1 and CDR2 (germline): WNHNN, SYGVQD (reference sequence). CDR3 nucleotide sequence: TGCGCCACCACCCCCCCGTTAACGGGACAATTGAATACGCGGACCTACGAGCAGTACTTC. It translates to CATTPPLTGQLNTRTYEQYF.

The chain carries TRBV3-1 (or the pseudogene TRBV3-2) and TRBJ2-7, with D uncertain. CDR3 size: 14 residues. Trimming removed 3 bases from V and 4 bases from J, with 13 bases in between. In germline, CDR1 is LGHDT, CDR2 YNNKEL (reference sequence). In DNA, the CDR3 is TGTGCCAGCAGCCATCACGATACGGTTTACGAGCAGTACTTC. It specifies CASSHHDTVYEQYF.

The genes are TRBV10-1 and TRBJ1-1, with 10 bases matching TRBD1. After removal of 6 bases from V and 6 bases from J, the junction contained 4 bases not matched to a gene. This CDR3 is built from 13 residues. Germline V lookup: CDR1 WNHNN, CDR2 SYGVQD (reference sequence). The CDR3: CASSAGTGAEAFF. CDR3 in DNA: TGCGCCAGCAGCGCCGGGACAGGGGCTGAAGCTTTCTTT.

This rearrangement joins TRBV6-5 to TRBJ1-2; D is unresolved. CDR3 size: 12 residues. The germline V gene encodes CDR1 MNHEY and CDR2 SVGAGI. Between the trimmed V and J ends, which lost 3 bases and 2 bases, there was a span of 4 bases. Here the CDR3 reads CASSYGNYGYTF. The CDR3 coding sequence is TGTGCCAGCAGTTATGGCAACTATGGCTACACCTTC.

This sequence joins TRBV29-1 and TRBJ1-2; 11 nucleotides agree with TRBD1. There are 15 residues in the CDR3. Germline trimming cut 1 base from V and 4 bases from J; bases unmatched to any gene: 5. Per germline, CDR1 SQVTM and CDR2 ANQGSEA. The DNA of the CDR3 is TGCAGCGTTGAAGGGACAGGGGGCGCGCTCTATGGCTACACCTTC. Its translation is CSVEGTGGALYGYTF.

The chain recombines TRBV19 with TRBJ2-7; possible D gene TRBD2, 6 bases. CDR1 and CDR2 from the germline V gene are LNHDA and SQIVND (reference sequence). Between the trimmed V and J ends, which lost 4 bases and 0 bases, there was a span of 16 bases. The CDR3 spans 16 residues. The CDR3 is CASSTPSGQTSYEQYF. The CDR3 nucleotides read TGTGCCAGTAGTACCCCCAGCGGGCAAACCTCCTACGAGCAGTACTTC.

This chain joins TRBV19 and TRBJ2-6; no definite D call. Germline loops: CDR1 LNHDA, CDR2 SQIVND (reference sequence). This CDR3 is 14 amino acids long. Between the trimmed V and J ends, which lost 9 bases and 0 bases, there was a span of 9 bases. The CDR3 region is CASTLSSGANVLTF. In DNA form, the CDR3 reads TGTGCCAGCACCCTTAGCTCTGGGGCCAACGTCCTGACTTTC. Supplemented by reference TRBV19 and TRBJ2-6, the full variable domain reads DGGITQSPKYLFRKEGQNVTLSCEQNLNHDAMYWYRQDPGQGLRLIYYSQIVNDFQKGDIAEGYSVSREKKESFPLTVTSAQKNPTAFYLCASTLSSGANVLTFGAGSRLTVL.

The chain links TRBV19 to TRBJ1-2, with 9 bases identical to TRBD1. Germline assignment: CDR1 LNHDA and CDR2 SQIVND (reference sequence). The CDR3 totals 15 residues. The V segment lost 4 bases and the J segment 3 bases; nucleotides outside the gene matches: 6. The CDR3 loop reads CASSTKGQGDYGYTF. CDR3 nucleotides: TGTGCCAGTAGTACCAAGGGACAGGGAGACTATGGCTACACCTTC. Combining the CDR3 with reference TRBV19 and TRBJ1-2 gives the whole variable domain DGGITQSPKYLFRKEGQNVTLSCEQNLNHDAMYWYRQDPGQGLRLIYYSQIVNDFQKGDIAEGYSVSREKKESFPLTVTSAQKNPTAFYLCASSTKGQGDYGYTFGSGTRLTVV.

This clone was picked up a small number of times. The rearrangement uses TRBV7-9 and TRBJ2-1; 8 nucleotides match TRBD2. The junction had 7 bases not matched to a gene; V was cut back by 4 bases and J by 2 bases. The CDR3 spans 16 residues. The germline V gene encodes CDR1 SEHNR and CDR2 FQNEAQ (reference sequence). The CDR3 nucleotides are TGTGCCAGCAGCTCCCGAGCGGGAGCCACCTACAATGAGCAGTTCTTC. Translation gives CASSSRAGATYNEQFF.